The subject of this entry is one T cell receptor (beta chain). This entry belongs to a study of blood T cell repertoires in COVID-19. Across the study: In each case, the material was cDNA or gDNA derived from T cells, B-cell-depleted T cells, or PBMCs.

Germline assignment: CDR1 ENHRY and CDR2 SYGVKD. CDR3 length equals 16 residues. V was pared by 2 bases and J by 0 bases, with 10 bases between. Libraries were prepared by immunoSEQ multiplex PCR; TCRdb keeps only in-frame clonotypes and omits some of them. This sample has over 150,000 clones, with over 80% found just once. V usage is TRBV10-3 and J usage is TRBJ2-2, with D tentatively TRBD1 (6 bases). The TCR originated in a woman in her sixties who had recovered from COVID-19. Sequencing was performed on peripheral blood. The CDR3 region is CAISEENRANTGELFF. The CDR3 DNA sequence: TGTGCCATCAGTGAGGAAAACAGGGCGAACACCGGGGAGCTGTTTTTT.